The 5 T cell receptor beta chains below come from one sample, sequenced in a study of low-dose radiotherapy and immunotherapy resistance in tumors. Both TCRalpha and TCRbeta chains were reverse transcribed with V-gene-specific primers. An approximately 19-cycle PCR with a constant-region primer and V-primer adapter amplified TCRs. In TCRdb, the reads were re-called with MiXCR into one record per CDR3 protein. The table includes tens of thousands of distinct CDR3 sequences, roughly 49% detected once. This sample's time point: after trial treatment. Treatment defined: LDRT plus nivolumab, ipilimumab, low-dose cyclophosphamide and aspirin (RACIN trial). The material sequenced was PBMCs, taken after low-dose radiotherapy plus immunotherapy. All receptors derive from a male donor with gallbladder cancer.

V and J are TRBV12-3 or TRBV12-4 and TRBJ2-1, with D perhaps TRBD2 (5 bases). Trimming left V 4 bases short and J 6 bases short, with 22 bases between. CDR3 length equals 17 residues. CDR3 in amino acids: CASSSLRGNWMGNEQFF. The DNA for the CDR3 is TGTGCCAGCAGTTCCCTCCGAGGGAACTGGATGGGCAATGAGCAGTTCTTC.

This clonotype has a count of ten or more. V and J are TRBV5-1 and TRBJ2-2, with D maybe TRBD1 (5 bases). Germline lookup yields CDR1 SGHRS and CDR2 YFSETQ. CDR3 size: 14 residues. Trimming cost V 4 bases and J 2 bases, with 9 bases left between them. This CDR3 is CASSEGQNTGELFF. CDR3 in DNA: TGCGCCAGCAGCGAAGGACAAAACACCGGGGAGCTGTTTTTT. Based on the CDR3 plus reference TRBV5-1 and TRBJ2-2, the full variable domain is KAGVTQTPRYLIKTRGQQVTLSCSPISGHRSVSWYQQTPGQGLQFLFEYFSETQRNKGNFPGRFSGRQFSNSRSEMNVSTLELGDSALYLCASSEGQNTGELFFGEGSRLTVL.

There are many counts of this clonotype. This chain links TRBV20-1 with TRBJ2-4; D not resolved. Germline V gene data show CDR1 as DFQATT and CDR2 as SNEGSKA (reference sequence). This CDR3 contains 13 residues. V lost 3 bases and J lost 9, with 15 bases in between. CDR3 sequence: CSASATISGIQYF. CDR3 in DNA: TGCAGTGCTAGTGCCACCATTTCGGGCATTCAGTACTTC.

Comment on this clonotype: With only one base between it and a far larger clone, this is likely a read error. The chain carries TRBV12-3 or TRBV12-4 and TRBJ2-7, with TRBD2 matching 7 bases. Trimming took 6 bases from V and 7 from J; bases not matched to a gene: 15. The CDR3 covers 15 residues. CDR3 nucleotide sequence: TGTGCCAGCAGCCGGAGCGGGAACTCCTACAATGAGCAGTACTTC. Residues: CASSRSGNSYNEQYF.

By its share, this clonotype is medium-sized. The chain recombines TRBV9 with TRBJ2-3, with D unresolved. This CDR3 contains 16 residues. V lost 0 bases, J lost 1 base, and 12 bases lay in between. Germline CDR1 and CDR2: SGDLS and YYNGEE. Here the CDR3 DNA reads TGTGCCAGCAGCGTAGGGGATGGGTCGGGCACAGATACGCAGTATTTT. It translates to CASSVGDGSGTDTQYF.